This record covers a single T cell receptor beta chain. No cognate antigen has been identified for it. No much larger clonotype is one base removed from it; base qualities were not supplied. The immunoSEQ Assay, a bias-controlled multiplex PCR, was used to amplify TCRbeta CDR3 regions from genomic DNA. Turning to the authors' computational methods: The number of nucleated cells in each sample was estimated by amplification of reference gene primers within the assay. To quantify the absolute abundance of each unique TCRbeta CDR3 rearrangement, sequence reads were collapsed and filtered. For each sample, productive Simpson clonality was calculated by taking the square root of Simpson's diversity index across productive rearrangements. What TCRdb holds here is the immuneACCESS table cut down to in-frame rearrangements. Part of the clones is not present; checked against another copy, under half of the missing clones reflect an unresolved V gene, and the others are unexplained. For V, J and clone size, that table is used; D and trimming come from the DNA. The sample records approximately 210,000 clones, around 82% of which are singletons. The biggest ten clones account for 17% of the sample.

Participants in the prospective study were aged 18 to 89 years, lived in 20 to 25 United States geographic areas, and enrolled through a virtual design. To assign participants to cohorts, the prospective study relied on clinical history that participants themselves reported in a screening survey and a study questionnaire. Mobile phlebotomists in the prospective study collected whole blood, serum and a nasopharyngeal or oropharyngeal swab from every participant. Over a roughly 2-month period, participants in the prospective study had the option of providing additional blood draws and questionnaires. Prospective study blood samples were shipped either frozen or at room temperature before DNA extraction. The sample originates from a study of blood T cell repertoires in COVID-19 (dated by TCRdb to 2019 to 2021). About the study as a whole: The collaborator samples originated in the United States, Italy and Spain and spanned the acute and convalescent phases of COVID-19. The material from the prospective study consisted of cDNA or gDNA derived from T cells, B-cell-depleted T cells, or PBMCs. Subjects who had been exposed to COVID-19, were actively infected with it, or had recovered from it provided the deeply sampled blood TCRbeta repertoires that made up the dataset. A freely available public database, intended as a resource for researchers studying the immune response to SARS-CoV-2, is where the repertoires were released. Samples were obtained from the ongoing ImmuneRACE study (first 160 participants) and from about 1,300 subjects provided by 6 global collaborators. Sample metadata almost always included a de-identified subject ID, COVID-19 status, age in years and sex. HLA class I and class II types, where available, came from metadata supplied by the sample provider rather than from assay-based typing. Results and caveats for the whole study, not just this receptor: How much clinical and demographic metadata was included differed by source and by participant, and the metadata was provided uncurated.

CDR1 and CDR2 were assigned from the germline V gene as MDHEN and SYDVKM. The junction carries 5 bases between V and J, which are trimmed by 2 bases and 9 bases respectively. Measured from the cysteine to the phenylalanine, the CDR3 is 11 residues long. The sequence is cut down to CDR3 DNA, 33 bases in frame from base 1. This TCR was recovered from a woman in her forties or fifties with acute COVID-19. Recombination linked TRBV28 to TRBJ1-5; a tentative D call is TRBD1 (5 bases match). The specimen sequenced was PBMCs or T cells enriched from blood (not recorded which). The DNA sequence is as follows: TGTGCCAGCAGTTTACAGGGGCCCCAGCATTTT. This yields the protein CASSLQGPQHF.